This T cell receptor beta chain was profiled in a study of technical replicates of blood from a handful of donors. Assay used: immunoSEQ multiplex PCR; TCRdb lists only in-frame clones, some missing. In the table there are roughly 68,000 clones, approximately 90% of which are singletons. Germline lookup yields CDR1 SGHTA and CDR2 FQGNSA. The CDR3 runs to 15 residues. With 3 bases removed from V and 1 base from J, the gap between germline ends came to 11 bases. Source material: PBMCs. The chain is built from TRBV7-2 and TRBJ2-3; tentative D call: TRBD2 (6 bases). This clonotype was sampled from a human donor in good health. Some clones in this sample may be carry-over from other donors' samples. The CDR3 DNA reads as TGTGCCAGCAGCTTCTTTTCGGGGGGCACAGATACGCAGTATTTT. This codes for CASSFFSGGTDTQYF.